Below are 18 T cell receptor beta chains sequenced from a single sample in a study of T cell responses to AZD1222 COVID-19 vaccine. Sequencing was performed with immunoSEQ multiplex PCR; in TCRdb, only in-frame clones are kept and a portion is missing. The repertoire holds some 100,000 clones, with around 90% as singletons. Here the sequenced sample was peripheral blood, taken on day 0 of AZD1222 vaccination. These TCRs come from an adult in good health.

This chain links TRBV6-6 with TRBJ1-4; TRBD1 is a possible D gene (5 bases). Trimming left V 3 bases short and J 3 bases short, with 11 bases between. CDR3 length: 15 amino acids. The germline V gene has CDR1 MNHNY and CDR2 SVGAGI (reference sequence). The CDR3 coding sequence is TGTGCCAGCAGTTATATCAGGGTTGCTAATGAAAAACTGTTTTTT. It is translated as CASSYIRVANEKLFF.

V is TRBV19 and J is TRBJ1-1; possibly TRBD1 for D (5 bases). Per the germline V gene, CDR1 is LNHDA and CDR2 is SQIVND (reference sequence). Deletions cut 4 bases from V and 0 bases from J, with 15 bases between. The CDR3 totals 16 residues. The CDR3 loop reads CASSTLTRGLNTEAFF. DNA for the CDR3: TGTGCCAGTAGTACTCTTACTAGGGGATTGAACACTGAAGCTTTCTTT.

This clone was picked up a small number of times. The J gene is TRBJ1-1, the V gene TRBV12-5; no firm D call. The CDR3 extends over 14 amino acids. Trimming took 5 bases from V and 6 from J, leaving 16 bases between them. The V gene's germline CDR1 is LGHNT and CDR2 FRNRAP. As DNA, the CDR3 is TGTGCTAGTGGTCCTCCGAGGGAGATCGCTGAAGCTTTCTTT. Translating it yields CASGPPREIAEAFF.

DNA for the CDR3: TGTGCCAGTAATCGGGAGGGGTGGAATGAGCAGTTCTTC. As protein: CASNREGWNEQFF. The chain joins TRBV19 to TRBJ2-1; 8 bases fit TRBD2. The CDR3 is 13 amino acids. In germline, CDR1 is LNHDA, CDR2 SQIVND (reference sequence). V dropped 7 bases and J dropped 7; count of bases not matched to a gene: 6.

The chain is built from TRBV19 and TRBJ1-5; D gene uncertain. The CDR3 runs 15 residues. Germline V gene data show CDR1 as LNHDA and CDR2 as SQIVND (reference sequence). V was cut by 4 bases and J by 4 bases, with 14 bases left in between. Written as DNA, the CDR3 is TGTGCCAGTAGTAGTGTCGGGTTAGGGAATCAGCCCCAGCATTTT. It is translated as CASSSVGLGNQPQHF.

V gene TRBV27 combines with J gene TRBJ1-5; 11 bases are shared with TRBD1. This CDR3 contains 15 residues. V dropped 6 bases and J dropped 4; count of bases not matched to a gene: 5. In germline, CDR1 is MNHEY, CDR2 SMNVEV (reference sequence). CDR3 loop: CASRPGQGVNQPQHF. The CDR3 region has the DNA TGTGCCAGCAGACCGGGACAGGGGGTTAATCAGCCCCAGCATTTT.

This clone was observed a single time. This chain connects TRBV4-1 to TRBJ2-5; the match to TRBD1 covers 8 bases. J lost 4 bases, V lost 3 bases, and 4 bases had no gene match. This CDR3 is built from 14 residues. Germline CDR1 MGHRA, CDR2 YSYEKL. CDR3 in amino acids: CASSQAGQGETQYF. The CDR3 DNA follows: TGCGCCAGCAGCCAGGCTGGACAGGGAGAGACCCAGTACTTC.

As regards this clone: Other DNA sequences in the same sample also yield this CDR3. The rearrangement links TRBV29-1 to TRBJ1-5, with TRBD1 matching 7 bases. The CDR3 contains 12 residues. V lost 7 bases, J lost 2 bases, and 2 bases stayed unmatched. The germline V gene encodes CDR1 SQVTM and CDR2 ANQGSEA. The CDR3 loop reads CSAGTGNQPQHF. CDR3 DNA: TGCAGCGCCGGGACAGGCAATCAGCCCCAGCATTTT. The whole variable domain, remainder taken from reference TRBV29-1 and TRBJ1-5, is SAVISQKPSRDICQRGTSLTIQCQVDSQVTMMFWYRQQPGQSLTLIATANQGSEATYESGFVIDKFPISRPNLTFSTLTVSNMSPEDSSIYLCSAGTGNQPQHFGDGTRLSIL.

J is TRBJ2-5 and V is TRBV18, with D possibly being TRBD2 (7 bases). CDR1 KGHSH and CDR2 LQKENI come from the germline V gene. The germline V and J ends were trimmed by 4 bases and 2 bases, with 11 bases remaining between them. The CDR3 runs to 14 residues. Here the CDR3 DNA reads TGTGCCAGCTCACAGCGGGACACACAAGAGACCCAGTACTTC. This sequence encodes CASSQRDTQETQYF.

This chain joins TRBV6-4 and TRBJ2-1; D is possibly TRBD2 (6 bases). The V gene's germline CDR1 is MRHNA and CDR2 SNTAGT. Trimming took 6 bases from V and 1 from J, leaving 19 bases between them. The CDR3 is 17 residues long. CDR3 bases: TGTGCCAGCAGAGGGGACTGTCTAGCTCCTTCCTACAATGAGCAGTTCTTC. Translating gives CASRGDCLAPSYNEQFF.

The chain uses TRBV28 and TRBJ2-6, with D possibly TRBD1 on 6 matching bases. Trimming removed 5 bases from V and 0 bases from J, with 32 bases in between. The germline gives CDR1 MDHEN, CDR2 SYDVKM. The CDR3 covers 23 residues. For the CDR3, the DNA is TGTGCCAGCAGTCCCAAGTGGGGGCGGCAGGGCCTCATCTTCTTCTCTGGGGCCAACGTCCTGACTTTC. Protein product: CASSPKWGRQGLIFFSGANVLTF.

The chain couples TRBV4-2 to TRBJ1-1, with D uncertain. CDR3 length: 15 amino acids. CDR1 is LGHNA and CDR2 is YNFKEQ in the germline V gene. The V gene lost 0 bases and the J gene lost 3 bases, with 11 bases spanning the gap. Here the CDR3 reads CASSQEKGLDTEAFF. The CDR3 DNA follows: TGTGCCAGCAGCCAAGAAAAGGGTTTGGACACTGAAGCTTTCTTT.

V is TRBV18 and J is TRBJ2-2; no clear D gene. Germline CDR1 KGHSH, CDR2 LQKENI. The CDR3 covers 14 residues. V was clipped by 3 bases and J by 0 bases, with 5 bases between them. CDR3 residues: CASSPDTNTGELFF. CDR3 sequence (DNA): TGTGCCAGCTCACCGGATACGAACACCGGGGAGCTGTTTTTT.

The chain is built from TRBV9 and TRBJ2-7; no reliable D call. V lost 3 bases and J lost 0, with 13 bases in between. Germline CDR1 is SGDLS and CDR2 is YYNGEE. The CDR3 covers 15 residues. The CDR3 here is CASSGSGHSSYEQYF. The DNA for the CDR3 is TGTGCCAGCAGCGGGTCGGGCCATAGCTCCTACGAGCAGTACTTC.

The chain carries TRBV4-1 and TRBJ1-5, with 7 nucleotides matching TRBD1. The CDR3 runs to 15 residues. The J segment lost 1 base and the V segment lost 3 bases, leaving 3 bases of the junction unmatched. CDR1 and CDR2 (germline): MGHRA, YSYEKL. The CDR3 bases are TGCGCCAGCAGCCAGCAACAGGGGAGCAATCAGCCCCAGCATTTT. Its protein product is CASSQQQGSNQPQHF.

CDR3 bases: TGCAGTGCAAATAAAGAAGAGACCCAGTACTTC. Translating it yields CSANKEETQYF. This chain connects TRBV20-1 to TRBJ2-5, with D hard to call. V lost 6 bases and J lost 3, with 8 bases in between. CDR3 length equals 11 residues. Germline V gene lookup returns CDR1 DFQATT and CDR2 SNEGSKA (reference sequence).

This sequence joins TRBV6-5 and TRBJ1-1; TRBD1 is a possible D gene (5 bases). The V and J ends lost 4 bases and 1 base respectively, with 13 bases between them. The length of the CDR3 is 15 residues. The germline V gene has CDR1 MNHEY and CDR2 SVGAGI. The CDR3 DNA reads as TGTGCCAGCAGTTCGGCGATGGGGACGAACACTGAAGCTTTCTTT. Protein: CASSSAMGTNTEAFF.

With regard to this clone: Other DNA sequences in the sample encode the same CDR3. This chain joins TRBV7-8 and TRBJ2-2, with TRBD1 identical over 10 bases. The germline gives CDR1 SGHVS, CDR2 FQNEAQ. The junction had 13 bases not matched to a gene; V was cut back by 6 bases and J by 0 bases. This CDR3 has 19 residues. DNA of the CDR3: TGTGCCAGCAGTGGACGACAGGGGGCGTACCCTTCGAACACCGGGGAGCTGTTTTTT. This encodes CASSGRQGAYPSNTGELFF.